The 21 T cell receptor beta chains reported below all come from one sample, sequenced in a study of T cells in Graves' hyperthyroidism and ophthalmopathy. It was RNA transcripts that yielded the amplified TCR beta CDR3 regions. The TCR CDR3 first-round RT-PCR relied on the HTBI primer set. From the multiplex PCR reads, TCRdb called clonotypes with MiXCR, one entry per CDR3 protein. The table shows hundreds of thousands of distinct CDR3 sequences, with under 15% occurring only once. The sample was blood. The receptors stem from a woman in her 30s with Graves' hyperthyroidism.

This clonotype was detected many times. The chain has TRBV29-1 and TRBJ1-4; the match to TRBD1 covers 7 bases. Trimming at V came to 3 bases and at J to 7 bases, leaving 2 bases not matched to a gene. The germline V gene has CDR1 SQVTM and CDR2 ANQGSEA. This CDR3 region has 12 residues. CDR3 amino acids: CSVETGSEKLFF. The CDR3 bases are TGCAGCGTTGAGACAGGGAGTGAAAAACTGTTTTTT. Full variable domain (remainder filled in from reference TRBV29-1 and TRBJ1-4): SAVISQKPSRDICQRGTSLTIQCQVDSQVTMMFWYRQQPGQSLTLIATANQGSEATYESGFVIDKFPISRPNLTFSTLTVSNMSPEDSSIYLCSVETGSEKLFFGSGTQLSVL.

This clonotype showed up many times. This chain connects TRBV18 to TRBJ1-4; 8 bases align to TRBD1. Germline lookup yields CDR1 KGHSH and CDR2 LQKENI. The CDR3 extends over 14 amino acids. The junction had 0 bases not matched to a gene; V was cut back by 3 bases and J by 3 bases. DNA of the CDR3: TGTGCCAGCTCACCGGGACAGGCTAATGAAAAACTGTTTTTT. It yields the protein CASSPGQANEKLFF.

The chain joins TRBV7-2 to TRBJ2-1, with 14 bases matching TRBD2. Germline assignment: CDR1 SGHTA and CDR2 FQGNSA. V lost 2 bases to trimming and J lost 7 bases; unmatched junction nucleotides: 4. CDR3 size: 16 residues. For the CDR3, the DNA is TGTGCCAGCAGCTTATCCGGGACTAGCGGGAGTAATGAGCAGTTCTTC. It yields the protein CASSLSGTSGSNEQFF.

The rearrangement joins TRBV24-1 to TRBJ2-1; tentatively, D is TRBD2 (5 bases). Germline CDR1 KGHDR, CDR2 SFDVKD. Trimming cost V 6 bases and J 7 bases, with 18 bases left between them. This CDR3 is 15 amino acids long. The CDR3 loop reads CATSRSGRRVNEQFF. For the CDR3, the DNA is TGTGCCACCAGTCGGAGCGGAAGAAGGGTTAATGAGCAGTTCTTC.

DNA for the CDR3: TGCAGTGCTAGGATCCCGGGGCGCGTTGGTAATTCACCCCTCCACTTT. It yields the protein CSARIPGRVGNSPLHF. The chain carries TRBV20-1 and TRBJ1-6; a possible D gene is TRBD1 (5 bases). Trimming pared 3 bases from V and 6 bases from J, leaving 18 bases between. CDR3 size: 16 residues. Per the germline V gene, CDR1 is DFQATT and CDR2 is SNEGSKA (reference sequence).

The sample holds many counts of this clonotype. The CDR3 loop reads CASSVGTGTSGWSSYNEQFF. Here the CDR3 DNA reads TGTGCCAGCAGCGTAGGGACCGGGACTAGCGGTTGGAGCTCCTACAATGAGCAGTTCTTC. This chain links TRBV9 with TRBJ2-1; TRBD2 agrees at 11 bases. Germline assignment: CDR1 SGDLS and CDR2 YYNGEE. There are 20 residues in the CDR3. V was pared by 0 bases and J by 0 bases, with 11 bases of the junction left unmatched.

This clonotype was counted at least ten times. The rearrangement uses TRBV7-6 and TRBJ2-7; 8 bases agree with TRBD2. The germline V gene encodes CDR1 SGHVS and CDR2 FNYEAQ. After removal of 1 base from V and 6 bases from J, the junction contained 5 bases not matched to a gene. The CDR3 is 14 residues long. The CDR3: CASSLGGRSREQYF. CDR3 bases: TGTGCCAGCAGCTTAGGCGGGAGGTCCCGCGAGCAGTACTTC. Based on the CDR3 plus reference TRBV7-6 and TRBJ2-7, the full variable domain is GAGVSQSPRYKVTKRGQDVALRCDPISGHVSLYWYRQALGQGPEFLTYFNYEAQQDKSGLPNDRFSAERPEGSISTLTIQRTEQRDSAMYRCASSLGGRSREQYFGPGTRLTVT.

This clonotype was observed at least ten times. This chain joins TRBV7-3 and TRBJ2-1, with 9 bases matching TRBD1. Germline CDR1 is SGHTA and CDR2 is FQGTGA. CDR3 length: 15 residues. The V segment lost 5 bases and the J segment 8 bases; nucleotides outside the gene matches: 10. This chain's CDR3 is CASSIGTGRWDEQFF. The CDR3 DNA reads as TGTGCCAGCAGCATTGGGACAGGGCGTTGGGATGAGCAGTTCTTC.

This clonotype was observed a few times. The chain joins TRBV24-1 to TRBJ2-2, with D unresolved. Germline V gives CDR1 KGHDR, CDR2 SFDVKD. The CDR3 loop spans 15 amino acids. Trimming pared 4 bases from V and 4 bases from J, leaving 12 bases between. CDR3 region: CATSDPMGITGELFF. CDR3 nucleotide sequence: TGTGCCACCAGTGACCCGATGGGAATCACCGGGGAGCTGTTTTTT.

The rearrangement uses TRBV19 and TRBJ1-6; D is perhaps TRBD1 (5 bases). The CDR3 loop spans 14 amino acids. Trimming removed 4 bases at V and 9 bases at J, with 13 bases between. Germline V gene lookup returns CDR1 LNHDA and CDR2 SQIVND (reference sequence). The CDR3 coding sequence is TGTGCCAGTAGTAGACCGACAGACGGTTCACCCCTCCACTTT. Protein sequence: CASSRPTDGSPLHF.

The chain employs TRBV6-1 and TRBJ1-2; D might be TRBD1 (5 bases). Germline V CDR1 and CDR2: MNHNS, SASEGT. The CDR3 sequence is 14 residues long. Trimming pared 2 bases from V and 12 bases from J, leaving 19 bases between. CDR3 residues: CASSEIGGSEAHTF. CDR3 DNA sequence: TGTGCCAGCAGTGAAATCGGGGGGTCTGAGGCTCACACCTTC.

This clonotype appeared a few times. V usage is TRBV4-1 and J usage is TRBJ2-7; tentatively, D is TRBD1 or TRBD2 (5 bases each). Germline loops: CDR1 MGHRA, CDR2 YSYEKL. V gave up 1 base and J gave up 6 bases, with 16 bases separating them. The CDR3 has 15 residues. CDR3 coding DNA: TGCGCCAGCAGCCAAGTGGGCAGGGACGTAGGCGAGCAGTACTTC. Translating it yields CASSQVGRDVGEQYF.

This clonotype has only a few counts. This chain links TRBV20-1 with TRBJ1-5; the D gene is possibly TRBD1 (5 bases). The CDR3 totals 15 residues. The V end was cut by 6 bases, the J end by 5 bases, with 20 bases between. Germline lookup yields CDR1 DFQATT and CDR2 SNEGSKA (reference sequence). The CDR3 sequence: CSATQGRVGYQPQHF. The CDR3 DNA reads TGCAGTGCAACGCAGGGAAGGGTTGGTTATCAGCCCCAGCATTTT.

This clonotype was seen repeatedly, ten times or more. The V call is TRBV5-1, the J call TRBJ1-1, with D tentatively TRBD1 (5 bases). V was trimmed by 4 bases and J by 1 base, leaving 11 bases between them. CDR1 is SGHRS and CDR2 is YFSETQ in the germline V gene. CDR3 length: 14 residues. CDR3 coding DNA: TGCGCCAGCAGCACCGAGGGGAAGAACACTGAAGCTTTCTTT. It codes for CASSTEGKNTEAFF.

The rearrangement joins TRBV6-1 to TRBJ2-2, with 12 bases matching TRBD2. Trimming took 5 bases from V and 4 from J; bases not matched to a gene: 2. The CDR3 is 15 amino acids. Germline V gives CDR1 MNHNS, CDR2 SASEGT. The CDR3 here is CASSQTSGGTGELFF. DNA for the CDR3: TGTGCCAGCAGTCAGACTAGCGGGGGCACCGGGGAGCTGTTTTTT.

CDR3 residues: CASSLYGPGIESEELFF. Here the CDR3 DNA reads TGTGCCAGCAGCTTATATGGGCCAGGGATAGAGTCTGAGGAGCTGTTTTTT. V gene TRBV7-9 combines with J gene TRBJ2-2; possible D gene TRBD1, 5 bases. Deletions cut 2 bases from V and 10 bases from J, with 23 bases between. Germline V gene data show CDR1 as SEHNR and CDR2 as FQNEAQ (reference sequence). CDR3 length equals 17 residues. The variable domain in full, completed from reference TRBV7-9 and TRBJ2-2, reads DTGVSQNPRHKITKRGQNVTFRCDPISEHNRLYWYRQTLGQGPEFLTYFQNEAQLEKSRLLSDRFSAERPKGSFSTLEIQRTEQGDSAMYLCASSLYGPGIESEELFFGEGSRLTVL.

This clonotype was seen a handful of times. This chain links TRBV30 with TRBJ1-5; weak D call: TRBD1 (6 bases). Trimming removed 2 bases from V and 3 bases from J, with 14 bases in between. This CDR3 region has 15 residues. From germline, CDR1 is GTSNPN and CDR2 SVGIG (reference sequence). The chain's CDR3 is CAWSSFGTPNQPQHF. In nucleotides, the CDR3 is TGTGCCTGGAGTTCCTTCGGGACACCCAATCAGCCCCAGCATTTT.

The chain recombines TRBV7-8 with TRBJ2-5, with TRBD1 as a possible D gene (6 bases). This CDR3 spans 15 amino acids. Germline CDR1 and CDR2: SGHVS and FQNEAQ. Trimming shortened V by 5 bases and J by 2 bases, and 15 bases separated the two germline ends. For the CDR3, the DNA is TGTGCCAGCAGCGGGCGGACAGCCACTCAAGAGACCCAGTACTTC. Its translation is CASSGRTATQETQYF.

This clonotype was seen at least ten times. This rearrangement joins TRBV6-1 to TRBJ2-7; 8 nucleotides align to TRBD1. Germline V gives CDR1 MNHNS, CDR2 SASEGT. V lost 4 bases to trimming and J lost 5 bases; unmatched junction nucleotides: 7. The CDR3 covers 14 residues. The CDR3 sequence: CASSARTGQNEQYF. DNA for the CDR3: TGTGCCAGCAGTGCACGGACAGGGCAAAACGAGCAGTACTTC.

This clonotype was picked up a small number of times. V is TRBV14 and J is TRBJ2-2; D is possibly TRBD2 (6 bases). V lost 4 bases and J lost 3, with 9 bases in between. The CDR3 length is 14 residues. Per germline, CDR1 SGHDN and CDR2 FVKESK. CDR3 residues: CASSPRRDTGELFF. CDR3 sequence (DNA): TGTGCCAGCAGCCCACGGAGGGACACCGGGGAGCTGTTTTTT.

This clonotype was seen only a few times. CDR3 DNA sequence: TGTGCCAGCAGTCCGGGGGATGGATTCAATCAGCCCCAGCATTTT. Its translation: CASSPGDGFNQPQHF. The V gene is TRBV6-1, the J gene TRBJ1-5; D is possibly TRBD1 (5 bases). This CDR3 has 15 amino acids. Trimming left V 5 bases short and J 3 bases short, with 14 bases between. Germline V gene lookup returns CDR1 MNHNS and CDR2 SASEGT.